These T cell receptor beta chains were read from a single sample in a study of beta chain features in type 1 diabetes. Using immunoSEQ multiplex PCR, the repertoire was profiled, and TCRdb retains in-frame clones only, with some absent. Counted here are around 350,000 clones, 10% to 15% occurring once; the ten biggest clones make up roughly 0.015%. Sequenced: naive CD4+ T cells from blood. These receptors originate from a man between 18 and 35 years old in good health. Both conserved end residues are part of each CDR3. Each record gives: D gene, J gene, V gene, clone size, CDR3 DNA, CDR3 protein. A D gene is named only where the DNA matches it firmly. Some rows have no size entry. The others give once, few or many, or a class for an expanded clone.

TRBD1	TRBJ1-6	TRBV5-1	.	TGCGCCAGCAGCTCGGCCGGGACAGCAAATTCACCCCTCCACTTT	CASSSAGTANSPLHF
TRBD2	TRBJ2-7	TRBV18	few	TGTGCCAGCTCACCATTACTAGCGGGTTCCTACGAGCAGTACTTC	CASSPLLAGSYEQYF
.	TRBJ2-7	TRBV6-5	.	TGTGCCAGCAGTTACTCGGCTTATGGGAGGACCTACGAGCAGTACTTC	CASSYSAYGRTYEQYF
.	TRBJ2-2	TRBV9	.	TGTGCCAGCAGCGACCGGGTCCTATCCACCGGGGAGCTGTTTTTT	CASSDRVLSTGELFF
.	TRBJ2-1	TRBV28	few	TGTGCCAGCAGTTTTGGTTACGGGAGTTGGCATGAGCAGTTCTTC	CASSFGYGSWHEQFF
.	TRBJ2-7	TRBV5-1	.	TGCGCCAGCAGCTTGGTCACACAATCCTACGAGCAGTACTTC	CASSLVTQSYEQYF
TRBD2	TRBJ2-1	TRBV19	few	TGTGCCAGTACTAGGACTAGCGGGAGGGAGCAGTTCTTC	CASTRTSGREQFF
TRBD2	TRBJ2-5	TRBV28	.	TGTGCCAGTTCGTTAGGGACTAGATTAGAGAAGACCCAGTACTTC	CASSLGTRLEKTQYF
TRBD1	TRBJ1-4	TRBV7-9	few	TGTGCCAGCAGCTCCGGGACAGCCGAAAGCGGAAAACTGTTTTTT	CASSSGTAESGKLFF
.	TRBJ2-2	TRBV5-6	few	TGTGCCAGCAGCTCCGGGGTTCGGTTGACCGGGGAGCTGTTTTTT	CASSSGVRLTGELFF
TRBD2	TRBJ2-5	TRBV5-1	.	TGCGCCAGCAGCTTGGGAGGACTAGGGGAGACCCAGTACTTC	CASSLGGLGETQYF
.	TRBJ1-1	TRBV30	.	TGTGCCGGGCGGGACACTGAAGCTTTCTTT	CAGRDTEAFF
TRBD1	TRBJ1-4	TRBV28	.	TGTGCCAGCAGTTCTTCCTACAGGGGATCGGGTGAAAAACTGTTTTTT	CASSSSYRGSGEKLFF
.	TRBJ2-5	TRBV6-5	.	TGTGCCAGCAGTTACTCGATAGGGACAAACCAAGAGACCCAGTACTTC	CASSYSIGTNQETQYF
TRBD1	TRBJ1-2	TRBV30	.	TGTGCCTGGAGTGGACAGGGGGTTGGCTATGGCTACACCTTC	CAWSGQGVGYGYTF
.	TRBJ2-7	TRBV5-1	.	TGCGCCAGCAGCTTGGTCACGAGCTCCTACGAGCAGTACTTC	CASSLVTSSYEQYF
.	TRBJ2-7	TRBV6-5	few	TGTGCCAGCCGGGCACAGGTGGTCCACGAGCAGTACTTC	CASRAQVVHEQYF
.	TRBJ1-2	TRBV30	many	TGTGCCTGTAATGGCTACACCTTC	CACNGYTF
.	TRBJ2-7	TRBV7-2	few	TGTGCCAGCAGCGCGGGACCGGACTACGAGCAGTACTTC	CASSAGPDYEQYF
.	TRBJ2-7	TRBV11-1	few	TGTGCCAGCAGCTTAGTGATAGCGACGAACACGTTCTACGAGCAGTACTTC	CASSLVIATNTFYEQYF
.	TRBJ1-1	TRBV7-9	.	TGTGCCAGCAGCTTACTAGGAGGCCAGGGGACTGAAGCTTTCTTT	CASSLLGGQGTEAFF
.	TRBJ2-4	TRBV7-9	many	TGTGCCAGCAGCCCAGGGGTAGCCAAAAACATTCAGTACTTC	CASSPGVAKNIQYF
.	TRBJ1-6	TRBV27	.	TGTGCCAGCAGTTTTGCAAGACAGCCAAATTCACCCCTCCACTTT	CASSFARQPNSPLHF
.	TRBJ1-6	TRBV4-3	few	TGCGCCAGCAGCCAAAACCCGACAGTCTATAATTCACCCCTCCACTTT	CASSQNPTVYNSPLHF
TRBD1	TRBJ2-7	TRBV7-9	few	TGTGCCAGCAGCCCTAATTTACAGGGGGGCGAGCAGTACTTC	CASSPNLQGGEQYF
.	TRBJ2-7	TRBV6-6	.	TGTGCCAGCAGATCTTACCCGGGCCCGGGGTCCTACGAGCAGTACTTC	CASRSYPGPGSYEQYF
TRBD2	TRBJ2-5	TRBV5-4	.	TGTGCCAGCAGTCCTCGACTGGGGGGGGAGACCCAGTACTTC	CASSPRLGGETQYF
TRBD1	TRBJ2-1	TRBV25-1	few	TGTGCCAGCAGTGACCCTACAGGGGGTTTTTACAATGAGCAGTTCTTC	CASSDPTGGFYNEQFF
TRBD1	TRBJ2-3	TRBV29-1	few	TGCAGCGTTGTCGCTGGGACAGGGAGCACAGATACGCAGTATTTT	CSVVAGTGSTDTQYF
.	TRBJ1-2	TRBV7-9	few	TGTGCCAGCAGCCCCGGTGAAGACTATGGCTACACCTTC	CASSPGEDYGYTF
TRBD2	TRBJ2-3	TRBV7-3	few	TGTGCCAGCCGTAGCGGGGGCACAGATACGCAGTATTTT	CASRSGGTDTQYF
.	TRBJ2-2	TRBV4-1	.	TGCGCCAGCAGCCCCCGCGCGGGGAAAGCCGGGGAGCTGTTTTTT	CASSPRAGKAGELFF
.	TRBJ2-7	TRBV5-1	few	TGCGCCAGCAGCTTGGCCAGTGGTCAGGGGTCCTACGAGCAGTACTTC	CASSLASGQGSYEQYF
TRBD1	TRBJ1-1	TRBV28	.	TGTGCCAGCAGTTCCGACAGGGTCGGGGTGGGTGCTGAAGCTTTCTTT	CASSSDRVGVGAEAFF
.	TRBJ2-1	TRBV4-3	.	TGCGCCAGCAGCCAAGTGTTTTCGGGGGTCAATGAGCAGTTCTTC	CASSQVFSGVNEQFF
.	TRBJ2-1	TRBV19	few	TGTGCCAGTAATAGGGCTAGCGCCTACAATGAGCAGTTCTTC	CASNRASAYNEQFF
.	TRBJ2-7	TRBV29-1	.	TGCAGCGTAAACTTGAGGGAGAGCTCCTACGAGCAGTACTTC	CSVNLRESSYEQYF
.	TRBJ2-3	TRBV7-2	many	TGTGCCAGCAGTGCGGGCTACAACACAGATACGCAGTATTTT	CASSAGYNTDTQYF
.	TRBJ2-5	TRBV7-3	few	TGTGCCAGCAGCTTAAATGGAGTTACTAGGACGGAGACCCAGTACTTC	CASSLNGVTRTETQYF
TRBD1	TRBJ2-7	TRBV7-2	few	TGTGCCAGCAGCTTAGGCGGGACAGGGGGATCGGGGGAGCAGTACTTC	CASSLGGTGGSGEQYF
.	TRBJ2-5	TRBV6-5	.	TGTGCCAGCAGTCACGGGTCTCAAGAGACCCAGTACTTC	CASSHGSQETQYF
TRBD1	TRBJ2-1	TRBV29-1	.	TGCAGCGTTGTGATGACAGGGAGAGGTGAGCAGTTCTTC	CSVVMTGRGEQFF
.	TRBJ1-1	TRBV7-8	.	TGTGCCAGCAGCGTAGCACTGCCCACTGAAGCTTTCTTT	CASSVALPTEAFF
TRBD1	TRBJ2-2	TRBV30	.	TGTGCCTGGAGTGTACCTACAGGGGGCCCCGGGGAGCTGTTTTTT	CAWSVPTGGPGELFF